This TCR beta chain originates from a study of T cell repertoires in cytomegalovirus infection. On the study more broadly: Public TCR beta signatures were indicative of both CMV infection and a matching HLA type.

Study-wide points: Ex vivo responses were dominated by HLA-C-restricted CMV-specific TCR beta clonotypes.

A word on this clonotype: Its antigen remains unknown.

In TCRdb, the reads were re-called with MiXCR into one record per CDR3 protein. The repertoire has under 850,000 distinct CDR3 sequences, about 40% of them found once; the top ten carry around 2.6%. Trimming cost V 0 bases and J 11 bases; bases outside gene matches: 8. CDR1 is LGHNA, CDR2 YNFKEQ, per germline. CDR3 size: 15 residues. This receptor was taken from a human donor in good health (CMV status not recorded). Some clones in this sample may be carry-over from other donors' samples. Material: PBMCs. The V call is TRBV4-2, the J call TRBJ1-4; TRBD1 matches 8 bases. The CDR3 loop is CASSQEAGGAGKLFF. CDR3 bases: TGTGCCAGCAGCCAAGAAGCAGGGGGCGCGGGGAAACTGTTTTTT.